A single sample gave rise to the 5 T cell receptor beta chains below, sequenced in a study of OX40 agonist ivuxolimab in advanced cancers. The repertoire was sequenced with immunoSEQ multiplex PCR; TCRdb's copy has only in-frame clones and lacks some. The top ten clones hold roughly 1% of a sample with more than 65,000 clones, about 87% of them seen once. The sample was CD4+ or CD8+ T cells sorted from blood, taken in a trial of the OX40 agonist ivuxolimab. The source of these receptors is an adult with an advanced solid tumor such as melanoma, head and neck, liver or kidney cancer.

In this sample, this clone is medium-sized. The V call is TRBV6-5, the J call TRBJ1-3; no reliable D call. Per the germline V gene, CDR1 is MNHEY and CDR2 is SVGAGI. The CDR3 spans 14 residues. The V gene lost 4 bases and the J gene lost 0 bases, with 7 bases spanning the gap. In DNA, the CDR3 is TGTGCCAGCAGTTCTGCGCCCTCTGGAAACACCATATATTTT. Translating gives CASSSAPSGNTIYF.

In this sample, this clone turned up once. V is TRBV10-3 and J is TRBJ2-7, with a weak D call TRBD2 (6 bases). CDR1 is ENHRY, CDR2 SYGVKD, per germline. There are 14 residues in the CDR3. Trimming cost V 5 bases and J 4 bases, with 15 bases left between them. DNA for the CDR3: TGTGCCATCAGTAACAGCGGGCCCTTATACGAGCAGTACTTC. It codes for CAISNSGPLYEQYF.

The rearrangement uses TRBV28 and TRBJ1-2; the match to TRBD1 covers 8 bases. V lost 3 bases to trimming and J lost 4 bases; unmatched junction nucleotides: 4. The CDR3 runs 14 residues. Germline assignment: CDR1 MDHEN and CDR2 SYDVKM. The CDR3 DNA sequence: TGTGCCAGCAGTTTGGCAGGGGGCAGCTATGGCTACACCTTC. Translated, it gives CASSLAGGSYGYTF.

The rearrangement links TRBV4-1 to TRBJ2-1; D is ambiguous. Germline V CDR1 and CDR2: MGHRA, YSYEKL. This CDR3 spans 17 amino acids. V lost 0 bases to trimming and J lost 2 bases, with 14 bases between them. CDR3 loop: CASSQDLLARPYNEQFF. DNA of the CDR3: TGCGCCAGCAGCCAAGATCTATTGGCCCGACCCTACAATGAGCAGTTCTTC.

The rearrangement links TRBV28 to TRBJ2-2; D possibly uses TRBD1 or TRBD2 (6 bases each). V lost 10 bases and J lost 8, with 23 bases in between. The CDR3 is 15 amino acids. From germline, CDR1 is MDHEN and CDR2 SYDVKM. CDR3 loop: CATSAGHTKRGELFF. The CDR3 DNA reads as TGTGCCACCTCTGCGGGACACACAAAACGAGGGGAGCTGTTTTTT.